The entry below describes one T cell receptor (beta chain). This specimen belongs to a study of blood T cell repertoires in COVID-19. Study summary: Specimens from acute and convalescent COVID-19 originated in the United States, Italy and Spain. T cells, B-cell-depleted T cells, or PBMCs supplied cDNA or gDNA.

The repertoire was sequenced with immunoSEQ multiplex PCR; TCRdb's copy has only in-frame clones and lacks some. The sample includes around 210,000 clones, 89% seen only once; the top ten take about 8.1%. The study counted Cohort 3 donors as recovered given two negative PCRs, clearance, or symptom resolution. The length of the CDR3 is 16 residues. The V and J ends lost 0 bases and 2 bases, in that order; junction bases with no gene match: 1. CDR1 SGHRS and CDR2 YFSETQ come from the germline V gene. The sample was PBMCs or T cells enriched from blood (not recorded which). The sequence was obtained from a woman aged 18-29 years who had recovered from COVID-19. The chain employs TRBV5-1 and TRBJ2-1, with 11 bases identical to TRBD2. This chain's CDR3 is CASSLGGLAAYNEQFF. CDR3 DNA: TGCGCCAGCAGCTTGGGGGGACTAGCGGCCTACAATGAGCAGTTCTTC.